This entry lists 10 T cell receptor beta chains sequenced from one sample in a study of graft-versus-host responses after intestinal transplantation. No antigens are known for them. The repertoire was sequenced with immunoSEQ multiplex PCR; TCRdb's copy has only in-frame clones and lacks some. The table lists tens of thousands of clones, roughly 93% of them singletons. The sequencing here drew on unstimulated CD4+ T cells sorted from spleen or lymph node cells, taken before transplant. The receptors originated from a human donor who was the organ donor for an intestinal transplant.

The chain is built from TRBV5-4 and TRBJ2-3; 8 bases are shared with TRBD2. CDR3 length: 15 amino acids. V lost 4 bases, J lost 2 bases, and 6 bases stayed unmatched. In germline, CDR1 is SGHNT, CDR2 YYREEE (reference sequence). The DNA for the CDR3 is TGTGCCAGCAGCCCCGGGGGGGGCACCACAGATACGCAGTATTTT. Its protein is CASSPGGGTTDTQYF. The variable domain in full, with the rest retrieved from reference TRBV5-4 and TRBJ2-3, is ETGVTQSPTHLIKTRGQQVTLRCSSQSGHNTVSWYQQALGQGPQFIFQYYREEENGRGNFPPRFSGLQFPNYSSELNVNALELDDSALYLCASSPGGGTTDTQYFGPGTRLTVL.

This chain connects TRBV6-6 to TRBJ1-5, with TRBD1 identical over 7 bases. There are 15 residues in the CDR3. Germline values: CDR1 MNHNY, CDR2 SVGAGI (reference sequence). Trimming removed 6 bases from V and 3 bases from J; junction bases left unmatched: 8. CDR3 sequence reads: CASRIRDSLNQPQHF. The DNA of the CDR3 is TGTGCCAGCAGGATCCGGGACAGTCTCAATCAGCCCCAGCATTTT.

The gene calls are TRBV6-1 and TRBJ2-1; D is ambiguous. Trimming pared 6 bases from V and 8 bases from J, leaving 17 bases between. The CDR3 covers 14 residues. Germline V CDR1 and CDR2: MNHNS, SASEGT. In DNA, the CDR3 is TGTGCCAGCAGGCCTAGACAATTTGTGTATGAGCAGTTCTTC. It specifies CASRPRQFVYEQFF.

V gene TRBV19 combines with J gene TRBJ1-5; 8 bases agree with TRBD1. CDR3 length equals 18 residues. The germline gives CDR1 LNHDA, CDR2 SQIVND (reference sequence). The ends lost 6 bases at V and 0 bases at J; junction bases unmatched: 13. The CDR3 nucleotides read TGTGCCAGTAGGACAGGGGTCAGGGCGGGATATAGCAATCAGCCCCAGCATTTT. It yields the protein CASRTGVRAGYSNQPQHF.

V usage is TRBV7-2 and J usage is TRBJ1-2; weak D call: TRBD1 (6 bases). The V gene's germline CDR1 is SGHTA and CDR2 FQGNSA. The CDR3 runs 14 residues. V gave up 1 base and J gave up 5 bases, with 11 bases separating them. The CDR3 loop reads CASSLVGGSYGYTF. The CDR3 DNA is TGTGCCAGCAGCTTAGTGGGGGGCTCGTATGGCTACACCTTC.

The CDR3 here is CASSYRRQGEQNTIYF. The DNA for the CDR3 is TGTGCCAGCAGTTACCGTAGACAGGGGGAGCAAAACACCATATATTTT. This chain joins TRBV6-6 and TRBJ1-3; 9 bases fit TRBD1. V lost 2 bases, J lost 6 bases, and 8 bases stayed unmatched. The CDR3 length is 16 residues. Germline V CDR1 and CDR2: MNHNY, SVGAGI (reference sequence).

This clone was picked up one time. The genes are TRBV4-3 and TRBJ1-6, with no clear D. This CDR3 is built from 18 residues. Germline V gene data show CDR1 as LGHNA and CDR2 as YSLEER. V lost 0 bases to trimming and J lost 2 bases, with 14 bases between them. In DNA, the CDR3 is TGCGCCAGCAGCCAAGATTTATACAGCGAACCCTATAATTCACCCCTCCACTTT. It translates to CASSQDLYSEPYNSPLHF.

This chain links TRBV2 with TRBJ1-1, with no clear D. Trimming took off 6 bases at V and 5 bases at J, with 4 bases between the two ends. Germline values: CDR1 SNHLY, CDR2 FYNNEI. The CDR3 runs to 10 residues. Here the CDR3 DNA reads TGTGCCAGCAGCGCAACTGAAGCTTTCTTT. This sequence encodes CASSATEAFF.

This sequence joins TRBV5-6 and TRBJ2-3, with no clear D. V was cut by 4 bases and J by 2 bases, with 5 bases left in between. The length of the CDR3 is 12 residues. Germline CDR1 and CDR2: SGHDT and YYEEEE. This CDR3 is CASSRYTDTQYF. Here the CDR3 DNA reads TGTGCCAGCAGCCGATACACAGATACGCAGTATTTT.

V is TRBV7-3 and J is TRBJ1-1, with D perhaps matching TRBD1 (5 bases). Trimming left V 6 bases short and J 3 bases short, with 17 bases between. CDR1 is SGHTA, CDR2 FQGTGA, per germline. This CDR3 has 15 amino acids. The CDR3 coding sequence is TGTGCCAGCAGACACGTGGGGGTTTTTGACACTGAAGCTTTCTTT. Amino acids: CASRHVGVFDTEAFF.